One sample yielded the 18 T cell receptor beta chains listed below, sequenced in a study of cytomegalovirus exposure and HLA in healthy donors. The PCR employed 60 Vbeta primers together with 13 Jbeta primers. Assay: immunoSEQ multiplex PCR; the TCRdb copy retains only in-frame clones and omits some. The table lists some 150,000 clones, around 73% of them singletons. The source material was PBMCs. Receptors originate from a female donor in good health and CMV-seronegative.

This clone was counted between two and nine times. As DNA, the CDR3 is TGTGCCAGCACCCAGGTCGGCTCTGGGGCCAACGTCCTGACTTTC. This translates into CASTQVGSGANVLTF. The chain combines TRBV5-6 with TRBJ2-6; D not resolved. The germline V gene encodes CDR1 SGHDT and CDR2 YYEEEE. Trimming stripped 6 bases from V and 0 bases from J, with 10 bases between. The CDR3 loop spans 15 amino acids.

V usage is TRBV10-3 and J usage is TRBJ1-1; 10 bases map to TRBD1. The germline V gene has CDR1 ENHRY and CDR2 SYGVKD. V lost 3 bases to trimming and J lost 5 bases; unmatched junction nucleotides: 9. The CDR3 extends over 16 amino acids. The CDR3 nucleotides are TGTGCCATCAGTGAACGCCCCGGACAGGGGGAAACTGAAGCTTTCTTT. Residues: CAISERPGQGETEAFF.

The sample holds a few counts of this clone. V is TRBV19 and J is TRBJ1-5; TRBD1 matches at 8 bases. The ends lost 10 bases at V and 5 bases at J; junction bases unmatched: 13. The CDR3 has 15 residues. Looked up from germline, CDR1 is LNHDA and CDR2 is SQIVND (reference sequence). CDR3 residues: CAISRGTGDYQPQHF. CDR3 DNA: TGTGCCATCTCCAGGGGGACAGGCGACTATCAGCCCCAGCATTTT. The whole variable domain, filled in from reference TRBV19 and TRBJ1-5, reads DGGITQSPKYLFRKEGQNVTLSCEQNLNHDAMYWYRQDPGQGLRLIYYSQIVNDFQKGDIAEGYSVSREKKESFPLTVTSAQKNPTAFYLCAISRGTGDYQPQHFGDGTRLSIL.

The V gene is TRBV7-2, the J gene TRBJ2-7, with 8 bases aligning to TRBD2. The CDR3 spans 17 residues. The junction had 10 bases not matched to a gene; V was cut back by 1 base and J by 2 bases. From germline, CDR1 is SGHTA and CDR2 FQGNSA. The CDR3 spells CASSLETSVGIPYEQYF. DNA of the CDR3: TGTGCCAGCAGCTTAGAGACTAGCGTAGGTATCCCCTACGAGCAGTACTTC.

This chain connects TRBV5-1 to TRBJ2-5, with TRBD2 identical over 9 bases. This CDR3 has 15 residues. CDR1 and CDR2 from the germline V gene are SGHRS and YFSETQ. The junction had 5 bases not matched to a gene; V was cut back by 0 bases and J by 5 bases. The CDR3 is CASSLAGGGVETQYF. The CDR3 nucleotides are TGCGCCAGCAGCTTGGCCGGCGGGGGGGTGGAGACCCAGTACTTC. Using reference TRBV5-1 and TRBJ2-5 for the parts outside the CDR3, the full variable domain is KAGVTQTPRYLIKTRGQQVTLSCSPISGHRSVSWYQQTPGQGLQFLFEYFSETQRNKGNFPGRFSGRQFSNSRSEMNVSTLELGDSALYLCASSLAGGGVETQYFGPGTRLLVL.

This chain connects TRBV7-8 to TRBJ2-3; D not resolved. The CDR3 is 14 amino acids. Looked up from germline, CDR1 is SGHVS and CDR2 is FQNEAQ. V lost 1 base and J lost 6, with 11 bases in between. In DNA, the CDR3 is TGTGCCAGCAGCTTAGGATTAGCAGCGGATACGCAGTATTTT. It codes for CASSLGLAADTQYF.

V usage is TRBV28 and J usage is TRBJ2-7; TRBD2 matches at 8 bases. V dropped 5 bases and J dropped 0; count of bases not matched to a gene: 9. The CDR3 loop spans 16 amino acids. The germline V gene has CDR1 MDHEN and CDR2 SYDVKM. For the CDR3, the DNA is TGTGCCAGCAGTCCCTCTCCCGGGACTAGCTCCTACGAGCAGTACTTC. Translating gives CASSPSPGTSSYEQYF.

Written as DNA, the CDR3 is TGTGCCAGCAGTTATTCTACAGGGAACACTTACGAGCAGTACTTC. Translating gives CASSYSTGNTYEQYF. The rearrangement uses TRBV6-5 and TRBJ2-7; a possible D gene is TRBD1 (6 bases). Germline assignment: CDR1 MNHEY and CDR2 SVGAGI. V lost 3 bases and J 4 bases, leaving 16 bases between the germline ends. The CDR3 runs 15 residues.

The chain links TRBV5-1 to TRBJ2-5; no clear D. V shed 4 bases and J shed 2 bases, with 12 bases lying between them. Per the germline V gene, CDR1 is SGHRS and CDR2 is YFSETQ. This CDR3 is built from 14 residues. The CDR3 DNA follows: TGCGCCAGCAGCCCCACAGTAGGTCAAGAGACCCAGTACTTC. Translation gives CASSPTVGQETQYF.

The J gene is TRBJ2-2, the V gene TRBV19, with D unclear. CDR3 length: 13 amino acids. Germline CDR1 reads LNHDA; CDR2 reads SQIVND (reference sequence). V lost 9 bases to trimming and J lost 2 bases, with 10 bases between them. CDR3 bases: TGTGCCAGCCGAACAGCCAACACCGGGGAGCTGTTTTTT. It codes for CASRTANTGELFF.

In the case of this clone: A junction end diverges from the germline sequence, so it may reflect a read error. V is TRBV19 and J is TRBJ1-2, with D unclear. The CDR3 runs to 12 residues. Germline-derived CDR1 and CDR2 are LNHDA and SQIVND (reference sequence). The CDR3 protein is CASSIDRVIVSF. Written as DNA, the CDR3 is TGTGCCAGTAGTATAGATCGGGTCATCGTCTCCTTC.

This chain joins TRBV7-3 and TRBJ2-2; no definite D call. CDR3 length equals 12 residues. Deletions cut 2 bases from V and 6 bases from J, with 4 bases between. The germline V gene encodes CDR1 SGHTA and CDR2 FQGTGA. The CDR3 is CASSLPAGELFF. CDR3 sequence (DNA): TGTGCCAGCAGCTTACCCGCCGGGGAGCTGTTTTTT.

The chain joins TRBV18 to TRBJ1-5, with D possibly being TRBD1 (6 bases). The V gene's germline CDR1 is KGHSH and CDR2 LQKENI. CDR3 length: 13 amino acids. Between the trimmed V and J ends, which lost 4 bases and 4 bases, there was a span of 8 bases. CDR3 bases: TGTGCCAGCTCACTCCAGGGGAATCAGCCCCAGCATTTT. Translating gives CASSLQGNQPQHF.

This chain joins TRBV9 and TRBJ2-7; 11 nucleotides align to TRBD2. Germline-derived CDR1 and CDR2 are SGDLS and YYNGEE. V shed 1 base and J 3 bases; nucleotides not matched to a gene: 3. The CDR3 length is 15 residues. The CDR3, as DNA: TGTGCCAGCAGCGTAACTAGCGGGAGCGTCTACGAGCAGTACTTC. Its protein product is CASSVTSGSVYEQYF.

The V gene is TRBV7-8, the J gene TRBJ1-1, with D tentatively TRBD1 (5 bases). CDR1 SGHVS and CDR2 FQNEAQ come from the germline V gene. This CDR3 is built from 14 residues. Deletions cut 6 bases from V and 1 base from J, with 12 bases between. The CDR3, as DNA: TGTGCCAGCAGTCCCCGGGACTCGAACACTGAAGCTTTCTTT. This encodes CASSPRDSNTEAFF. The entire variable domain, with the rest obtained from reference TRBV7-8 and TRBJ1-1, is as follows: GAGVSQSPRYKVAKRGQDVALRCDPISGHVSLFWYQQALGQGPEFLTYFQNEAQLDKSGLPSDRFFAERPEGSVSTLKIQRTQQEDSAVYLCASSPRDSNTEAFFGQGTRLTVV.

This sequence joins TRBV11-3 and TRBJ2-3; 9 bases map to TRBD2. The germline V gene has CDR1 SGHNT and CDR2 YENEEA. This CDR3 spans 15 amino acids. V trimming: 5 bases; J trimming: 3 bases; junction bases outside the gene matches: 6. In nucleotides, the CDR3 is TGTGCCAGCAGCCTCGTTGCGGGGGGGACAGATACGCAGTATTTT. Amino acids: CASSLVAGGTDTQYF.

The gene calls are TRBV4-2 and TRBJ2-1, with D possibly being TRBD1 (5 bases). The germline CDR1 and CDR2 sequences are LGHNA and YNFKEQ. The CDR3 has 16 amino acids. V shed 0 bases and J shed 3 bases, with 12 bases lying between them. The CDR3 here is CASSQDGQTGYNEQFF. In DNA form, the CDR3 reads TGTGCCAGCAGCCAAGATGGACAAACAGGCTACAATGAGCAGTTCTTC.

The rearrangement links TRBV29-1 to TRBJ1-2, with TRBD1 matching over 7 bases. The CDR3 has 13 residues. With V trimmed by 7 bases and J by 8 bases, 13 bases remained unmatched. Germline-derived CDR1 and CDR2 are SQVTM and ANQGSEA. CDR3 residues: CSGRTTGARGYTF. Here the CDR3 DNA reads TGCAGCGGTCGAACAACAGGGGCTAGGGGCTACACCTTC.